Shown below are 22 T cell receptor beta chains from a single sample sequenced in a study of T cell responses to AZD1222 COVID-19 vaccine. Generated by immunoSEQ multiplex PCR, the TCRdb table keeps only in-frame clones and is missing some. This sample has about 110,000 clones, with 94% found just once. Sequencing was performed on peripheral blood, taken 28 days after the second AZD1222 dose. The receptors were sampled from an adult who received the AZD1222 COVID-19 vaccine.

This chain joins TRBV7-9 and TRBJ1-2; D is perhaps TRBD1 (6 bases). The germline V gene has CDR1 SEHNR and CDR2 FQNEAQ (reference sequence). This CDR3 spans 13 amino acids. Trimming took 5 bases from V and 6 from J, leaving 13 bases between them. The CDR3 protein is CASSKRQDDGYTF. The CDR3 nucleotides are TGTGCCAGCAGCAAAAGACAGGATGATGGCTACACCTTC.

This chain connects TRBV5-1 to TRBJ2-7, with TRBD2 as a possible D gene (6 bases). Trimming left V 2 bases short and J 3 bases short, with 21 bases between. There are 17 residues in the CDR3. Germline V CDR1 and CDR2: SGHRS, YFSETQ. The CDR3, as DNA: TGCGCCAGCAGCTTCGGGCGGGGCGGACCCACGAGCTACGAGCAGTACTTC. Its translation is CASSFGRGGPTSYEQYF.

This chain links TRBV3-1 (or the pseudogene TRBV3-2) with TRBJ2-1; the D gene is possibly TRBD2 (5 bases). CDR3 size: 16 residues. Germline loops: CDR1 LGHDT, CDR2 YNNKEL (reference sequence). The V and J ends lost 4 bases and 1 base respectively, with 14 bases between them. The CDR3 DNA is TGTGCCAGCAGCCGGCATGGAGGTAAATCCTACAATGAGCAGTTCTTC. Protein: CASSRHGGKSYNEQFF.

The chain recombines TRBV2 with TRBJ2-5, with D unclear. The CDR3 runs to 14 residues. CDR1 and CDR2 from the germline V gene are SNHLY and FYNNEI. Trimming pared 2 bases from V and 0 bases from J, leaving 7 bases between. CDR3 bases: TGTGCCAGCAGTGAAAGATCGGACCAAGAGACCCAGTACTTC. This encodes CASSERSDQETQYF.

This chain joins TRBV27 and TRBJ2-1; 7 bases are shared with TRBD1. CDR1 and CDR2 (germline): MNHEY, SMNVEV (reference sequence). Trimming at V came to 5 bases and at J to 3 bases, leaving 4 bases not matched to a gene. The CDR3 is 14 amino acids. As DNA, the CDR3 is TGTGCCAGCAGTGCGTGGGACAGCTACAATGAGCAGTTCTTC. This translates into CASSAWDSYNEQFF.

J is TRBJ1-6 and V is TRBV27, with D possibly TRBD1 on 5 matching bases. Germline CDR1 MNHEY, CDR2 SMNVEV (reference sequence). V was pared by 2 bases and J by 10 bases, with 21 bases between. This CDR3 comprises 17 residues. The CDR3 spells CASSLGYVGTGLSPLHF. The CDR3 DNA reads TGTGCCAGCAGTTTAGGATATGTCGGGACTGGTCTCTCACCCCTCCACTTT.

V usage is TRBV18 and J usage is TRBJ1-4, with 11 positions matching TRBD1. V was pared by 3 bases and J by 7 bases, with 4 bases of the junction left unmatched. The CDR3 contains 15 residues. The germline V gene encodes CDR1 KGHSH and CDR2 LQKENI. CDR3 protein: CASSPPGQGGEKLFF. The CDR3 DNA is TGTGCCAGCTCACCCCCGGGACAGGGGGGTGAAAAACTGTTTTTT.

The rearrangement links TRBV18 to TRBJ1-5; perhaps TRBD1 as D (6 bases). V lost 3 bases and J 1 base, leaving 16 bases between the germline ends. The CDR3 has 17 residues. Germline CDR1 KGHSH, CDR2 LQKENI. The CDR3 here is CASSPDGTSGSNQPQHF. In DNA form, the CDR3 reads TGTGCCAGCTCACCGGATGGGACAAGCGGCAGCAATCAGCCCCAGCATTTT.

The chain recombines TRBV6-5 with TRBJ1-3; 10 bases are shared with TRBD1. Germline V gives CDR1 MNHEY, CDR2 SVGAGI. V lost 4 bases to trimming and J lost 6 bases; unmatched junction nucleotides: 3. The CDR3 extends over 14 amino acids. The CDR3 DNA reads TGTGCCAGCAGTTTCGGGACAGGGGAAAACACCATATATTTT. Translated: CASSFGTGENTIYF.

V and J are TRBV18 and TRBJ2-7; D is possibly TRBD2 (5 bases). CDR1 is KGHSH and CDR2 is LQKENI in the germline V gene. V lost 4 bases and J 9 bases, leaving 16 bases between the germline ends. There are 13 residues in the CDR3. The CDR3 reads CASSLSRDEGQYF. The CDR3 bases are TGTGCCAGCTCACTATCCCGGGATGAGGGGCAGTACTTC.

The chain uses TRBV3-1 (or the pseudogene TRBV3-2) and TRBJ2-3; maybe TRBD2 (5 bases). CDR3 length: 14 amino acids. From germline, CDR1 is LGHDT and CDR2 YNNKEL (reference sequence). Trimming removed 0 bases at V and 3 bases at J, with 7 bases between. The CDR3: CASSQEGATDTQYF. The CDR3 DNA follows: TGTGCCAGCAGCCAAGAGGGAGCAACAGATACGCAGTATTTT.

The gene calls are TRBV27 and TRBJ1-6, with 7 bases fitting TRBD1. Trimming cost V 3 bases and J 0 bases; bases outside gene matches: 17. This CDR3 has 21 residues. Germline CDR1 reads MNHEY; CDR2 reads SMNVEV (reference sequence). The DNA for the CDR3 is TGTGCCAGCAGTTTGAGGCCGGGACAGCAAGACGGTAGCTCCTATAATTCACCCCTCCACTTT. Amino acids: CASSLRPGQQDGSSYNSPLHF.

J is TRBJ1-6 and V is TRBV2; D ambiguous. The ends were cut back, 5 bases at V and 7 bases at J, with 15 bases in the middle. Germline CDR1 is SNHLY and CDR2 is FYNNEI. The CDR3 is 15 amino acids. The CDR3 region has the DNA TGTGCCAGCAGTTTAGCGTTTGACGGCAATTCACCCCTCCACTTT. As protein: CASSLAFDGNSPLHF.

J is TRBJ1-2 and V is TRBV6-5; no clear D. Per germline, CDR1 MNHEY and CDR2 SVGAGI. The CDR3 runs to 13 residues. V shed 2 bases and J shed 2 bases, with 6 bases lying between them. CDR3 coding DNA: TGTGCCAGCAGTTACCGCCCCAACTATGGCTACACCTTC. It codes for CASSYRPNYGYTF.

The chain combines TRBV18 with TRBJ1-1; no clear D. Trimming took 3 bases from V and 1 from J, leaving 6 bases between them. The CDR3 consists of 13 residues. Germline CDR1 KGHSH, CDR2 LQKENI. CDR3 loop: CASSPLENTEAFF. CDR3 nucleotide sequence: TGTGCCAGCTCACCGCTGGAGAACACTGAAGCTTTCTTT.

This chain uses TRBV7-6 with TRBJ1-2; 7 bases map to TRBD1. Per the germline V gene, CDR1 is SGHVS and CDR2 is FNYEAQ. The CDR3 is 13 amino acids. V shed 5 bases and J 6 bases; nucleotides not matched to a gene: 6. CDR3 sequence (DNA): TGTGCCAGCAGCCGGACAGGTGGCGATGGCTACACCTTC. Its protein is CASSRTGGDGYTF.

The V call is TRBV18, the J call TRBJ2-1, with TRBD2 matching 10 bases. Germline CDR1 and CDR2: KGHSH and LQKENI. V lost 6 bases to trimming and J lost 3 bases; unmatched junction nucleotides: 14. This CDR3 spans 18 amino acids. The CDR3 DNA reads as TGTGCCAGCTCCCTTTATAGCGGGGGGATCTTGGGCTACAATGAGCAGTTCTTC. Its protein product is CASSLYSGGILGYNEQFF.

CDR3 loop: CASSDGLAGRYEQYF. CDR3 sequence (DNA): TGTGCCAGCAGTGACGGACTAGCGGGACGCTACGAGCAGTACTTC. The chain uses TRBV6-1 and TRBJ2-7; TRBD2 matches at 12 bases. The CDR3 totals 15 residues. CDR1 MNHNS and CDR2 SASEGT come from the germline V gene. V lost 3 bases, J lost 3 bases, and 3 bases stayed unmatched.

The chain employs TRBV19 and TRBJ1-2; D remains unclear. V lost 0 bases and J 4 bases, leaving 9 bases between the germline ends. This CDR3 is 14 amino acids long. The germline CDR1 and CDR2 sequences are LNHDA and SQIVND (reference sequence). CDR3 sequence (DNA): TGTGCCAGTAGTATAGATGATACAGTCTATGGCTACACCTTC. Residues: CASSIDDTVYGYTF.

The chain carries TRBV6-5 and TRBJ1-2, with D hard to call. The CDR3 is made up of 11 amino acids. Trimming stripped 8 bases from V and 4 bases from J, with 8 bases between. Germline CDR1 MNHEY, CDR2 SVGAGI. The CDR3 coding sequence is TGTGCCAGCGGCGGAACCTATGGCTACACCTTC. Amino acid sequence: CASGGTYGYTF.

This sequence joins TRBV7-9 and TRBJ2-7; a weak D match, TRBD2 (5 bases). This CDR3 region has 14 residues. Deletions cut 3 bases from V and 1 base from J, with 10 bases between. From germline, CDR1 is SEHNR and CDR2 FQNEAQ (reference sequence). CDR3 loop: CASSLVSGSYEQYF. In nucleotides, the CDR3 is TGTGCCAGCAGCTTGGTCAGCGGATCCTACGAGCAGTACTTC.

The rearrangement links TRBV14 to TRBJ1-3; 7 nucleotides agree with TRBD1. The CDR3 is made up of 15 amino acids. Germline V lookup: CDR1 SGHDN, CDR2 FVKESK. J gave up 7 bases and V 0 bases, and 6 bases lay outside the gene matches. DNA for the CDR3: TGTGCCAGCAGCCAAGAGACAGGGATGAGGAACACCATATATTTT. This codes for CASSQETGMRNTIYF.